A single sample gave rise to the 8 T cell receptor beta chains below, sequenced in a study of blood T cell repertoires in COVID-19. Libraries were prepared by immunoSEQ multiplex PCR; TCRdb keeps only in-frame clonotypes and omits some of them. The table lists 65,000 to 80,000 clones, about 86% of them singletons. The specimen was peripheral blood. All receptors come from an elderly man in a cohort sampled during active COVID-19.

The chain has TRBV28 and TRBJ2-7, with 7 nucleotides matching TRBD1. The CDR3 has 14 amino acids. Unmatched junction bases numbered 10, after V lost 5 bases and J lost 6 bases. Germline loops: CDR1 MDHEN, CDR2 SYDVKM. CDR3 amino acids: CASSPTGTVPEQYV. DNA for the CDR3: TGTGCCAGCAGTCCCACCGGGACAGTTCCCGAGCAGTACGTC.

CDR3 nucleotides: TGTGCCAGCAGCTCCCAGTCCGCAGATACGCAGTATTTT. This gives the protein CASSSQSADTQYF. V usage is TRBV7-2 and J usage is TRBJ2-3; D unclear. V shed 4 bases and J shed 4 bases, with 9 bases lying between them. Germline V CDR1 and CDR2: SGHTA, FQGNSA. The CDR3 length is 13 residues.

This chain joins TRBV7-2 and TRBJ2-5, with a tentative D call TRBD1 (5 bases). This CDR3 region has 13 residues. Germline V lookup: CDR1 SGHTA, CDR2 FQGNSA. Trimming shortened V by 1 base and J by 7 bases, and 10 bases separated the two germline ends. The CDR3 is CASSLEQQGTQYF. The CDR3 DNA reads TGTGCCAGCAGCTTAGAACAGCAGGGGACCCAGTACTTC.

The V call is TRBV12-3 or TRBV12-4, the J call TRBJ1-1; D is ambiguous. CDR3 length: 12 residues. The V end was cut by 7 bases, the J end by 7 bases, with 13 bases between. CDR3 sequence (DNA): TGTGCCAGCAACCACCGGGTCAGTGAAGCTTTCTTT. Protein product: CASNHRVSEAFF.

A note on this clone: The sample has other DNA sequences that encode this CDR3 too. The chain is built from TRBV12-3 or TRBV12-4 and TRBJ1-2; D is unclear. This CDR3 spans 11 amino acids. Between the trimmed V and J ends, which lost 3 bases and 4 bases, there was a span of 3 bases. As DNA, the CDR3 is TGTGCCAGCAGTTTCGGCTATGGCTACACCTTC. Translation gives CASSFGYGYTF.

The chain has TRBV7-2 and TRBJ1-2; D remains ambiguous. Trimming removed 6 bases from V and 3 bases from J, with 23 bases in between. Germline V gives CDR1 SGHTA, CDR2 FQGNSA. This CDR3 region has 17 residues. CDR3 nucleotide sequence: TGTGCCAGCAGTAAACACGACCCGTATTTCAGCGACTATGGCTACACCTTC. Amino acids: CASSKHDPYFSDYGYTF.

The gene calls are TRBV27 and TRBJ1-2, with no clear D. Germline loops: CDR1 MNHEY, CDR2 SMNVEV (reference sequence). This CDR3 has 17 residues. V lost 1 base, J lost 1 base, and 16 bases lay in between. The CDR3 loop reads CASSLLSPWSLNYGYTF. Written as DNA, the CDR3 is TGTGCCAGCAGTTTATTATCCCCATGGAGCCTTAACTATGGCTACACCTTC.

V gene TRBV28 combines with J gene TRBJ2-4; tentatively, D is TRBD2 (6 bases). Trimming shortened V by 8 bases and J by 1 base, and 18 bases separated the two germline ends. This CDR3 contains 16 residues. CDR1 is MDHEN and CDR2 is SYDVKM in the germline V gene. CDR3 in DNA: TGTGCCAGCTCTCAATGGGGGGACGGGGCCAAAAACATTCAGTACTTC. This codes for CASSQWGDGAKNIQYF. The whole variable domain, remainder taken from reference TRBV28 and TRBJ2-4, is DVKVTQSSRYLVKRTGEKVFLECVQDMDHENMFWYRQDPGLGLRLIYFSYDVKMKEKGDIPEGYSVSREKKERFSLILESASTNQTSMYLCASSQWGDGAKNIQYFGAGTRLSVL.